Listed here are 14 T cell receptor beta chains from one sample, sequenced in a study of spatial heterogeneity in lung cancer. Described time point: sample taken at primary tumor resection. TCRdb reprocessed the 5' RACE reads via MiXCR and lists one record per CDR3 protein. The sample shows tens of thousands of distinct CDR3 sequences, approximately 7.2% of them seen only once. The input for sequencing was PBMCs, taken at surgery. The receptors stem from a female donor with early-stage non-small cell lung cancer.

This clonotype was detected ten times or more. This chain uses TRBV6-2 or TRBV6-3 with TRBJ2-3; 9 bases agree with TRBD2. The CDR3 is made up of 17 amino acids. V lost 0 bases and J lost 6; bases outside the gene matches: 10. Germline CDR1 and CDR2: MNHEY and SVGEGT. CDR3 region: CASSYSKREASGDTQYF. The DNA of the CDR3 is TGTGCCAGCAGTTACTCGAAGCGGGAGGCCTCCGGGGATACGCAGTATTTT.

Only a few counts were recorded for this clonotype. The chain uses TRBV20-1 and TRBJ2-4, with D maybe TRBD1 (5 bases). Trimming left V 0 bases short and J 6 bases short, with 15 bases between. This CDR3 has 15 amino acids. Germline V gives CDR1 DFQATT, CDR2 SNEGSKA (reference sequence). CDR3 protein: CSARDGATSPNIQYF. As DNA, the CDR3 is TGCAGTGCTAGAGATGGGGCGACATCCCCAAACATTCAGTACTTC.

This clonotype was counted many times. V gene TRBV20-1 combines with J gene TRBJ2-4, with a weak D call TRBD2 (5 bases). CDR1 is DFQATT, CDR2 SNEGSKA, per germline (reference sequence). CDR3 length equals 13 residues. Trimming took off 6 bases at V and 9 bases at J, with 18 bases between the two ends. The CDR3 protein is CSAASWESFIQYF. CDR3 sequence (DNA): TGCAGTGCAGCCTCTTGGGAGAGTTTCATTCAGTACTTC.

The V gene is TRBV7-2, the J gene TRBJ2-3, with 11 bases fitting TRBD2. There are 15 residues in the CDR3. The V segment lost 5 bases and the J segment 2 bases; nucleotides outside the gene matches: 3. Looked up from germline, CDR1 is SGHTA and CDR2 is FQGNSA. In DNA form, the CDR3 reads TGTGCCAGCAGCCGTAGCGGGAGGGCCACAGATACGCAGTATTTT. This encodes CASSRSGRATDTQYF.

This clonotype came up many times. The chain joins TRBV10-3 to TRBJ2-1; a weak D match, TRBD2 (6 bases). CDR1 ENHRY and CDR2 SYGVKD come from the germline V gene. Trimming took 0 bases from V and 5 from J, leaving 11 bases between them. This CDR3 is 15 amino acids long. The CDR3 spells CAISESASVHNEQFF. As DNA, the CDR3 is TGTGCCATCAGTGAGTCTGCTAGCGTACACAATGAGCAGTTCTTC.

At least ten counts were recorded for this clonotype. The CDR3 DNA reads TGTGCCAGCAGCTTAGGCTCAGTCTACTCCTACGAGCAGTACTTC. It encodes CASSLGSVYSYEQYF. This sequence joins TRBV7-6 and TRBJ2-7; D gene ambiguous. Trimming left V 1 base short and J 0 bases short, with 10 bases between. The CDR3 is made up of 15 amino acids. CDR1 and CDR2 (germline): SGHVS, FNYEAQ.

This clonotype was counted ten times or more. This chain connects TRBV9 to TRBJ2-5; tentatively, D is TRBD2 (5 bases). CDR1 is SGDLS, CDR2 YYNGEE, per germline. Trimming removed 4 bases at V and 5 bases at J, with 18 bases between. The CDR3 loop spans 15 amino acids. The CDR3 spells CASSPHGNSDETQYF. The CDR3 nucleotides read TGTGCCAGCAGCCCCCACGGGAATAGCGACGAGACCCAGTACTTC. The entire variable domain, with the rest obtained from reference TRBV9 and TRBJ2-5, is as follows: DSGVTQTPKHLITATGQRVTLRCSPRSGDLSVYWYQQSLDQGLQFLIQYYNGEERAKGNILERFSAQQFPDLHSELNLSSLELGDSALYFCASSPHGNSDETQYFGPGTRLLVL.

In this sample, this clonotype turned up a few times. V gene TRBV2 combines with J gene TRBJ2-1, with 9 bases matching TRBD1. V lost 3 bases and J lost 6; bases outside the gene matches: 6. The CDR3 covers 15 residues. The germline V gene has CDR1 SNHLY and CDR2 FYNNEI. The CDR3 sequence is CASSEGDRATNEQFF. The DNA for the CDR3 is TGTGCCAGCAGTGAGGGGGACAGGGCAACCAATGAGCAGTTCTTC.

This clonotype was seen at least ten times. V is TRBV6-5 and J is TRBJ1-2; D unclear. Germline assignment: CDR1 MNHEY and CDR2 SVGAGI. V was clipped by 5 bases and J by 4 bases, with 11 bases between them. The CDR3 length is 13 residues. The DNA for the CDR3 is TGTGCCAGCAGTGACTACAGAAGCTATGGCTACACCTTC. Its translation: CASSDYRSYGYTF.

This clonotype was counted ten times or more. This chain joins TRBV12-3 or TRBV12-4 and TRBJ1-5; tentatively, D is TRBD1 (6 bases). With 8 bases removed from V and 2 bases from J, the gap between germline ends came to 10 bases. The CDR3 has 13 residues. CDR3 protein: CASGTFRNQPQHF. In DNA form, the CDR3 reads TGTGCCAGCGGGACATTCCGCAATCAGCCCCAGCATTTT.

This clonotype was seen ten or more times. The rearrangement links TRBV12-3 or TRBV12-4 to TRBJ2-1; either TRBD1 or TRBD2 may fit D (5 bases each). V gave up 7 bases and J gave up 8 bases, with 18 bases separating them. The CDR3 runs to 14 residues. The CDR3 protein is CASILSGAQHEQFF. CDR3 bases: TGTGCCAGCATCTTATCCGGGGCGCAACATGAGCAGTTCTTC.

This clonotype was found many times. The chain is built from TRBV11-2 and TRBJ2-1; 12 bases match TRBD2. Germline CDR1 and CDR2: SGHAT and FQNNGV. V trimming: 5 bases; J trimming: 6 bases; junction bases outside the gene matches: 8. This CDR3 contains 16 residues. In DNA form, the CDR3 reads TGTGCCAGCAGCCTGGAACTAGCGGGAGGCTCCAATGAGCAGTTCTTC. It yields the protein CASSLELAGGSNEQFF.

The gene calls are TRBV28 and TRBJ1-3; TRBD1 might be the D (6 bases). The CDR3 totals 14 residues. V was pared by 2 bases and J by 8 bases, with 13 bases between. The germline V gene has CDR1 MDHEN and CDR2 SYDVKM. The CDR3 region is CASSLGGAPDTIYF. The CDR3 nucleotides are TGTGCCAGCAGTTTAGGGGGCGCCCCGGACACCATATATTTT.

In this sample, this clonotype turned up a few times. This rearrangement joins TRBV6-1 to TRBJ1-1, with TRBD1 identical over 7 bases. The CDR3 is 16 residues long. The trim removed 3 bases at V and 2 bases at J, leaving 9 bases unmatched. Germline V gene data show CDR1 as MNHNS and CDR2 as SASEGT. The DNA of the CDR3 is TGTGCCAGCAGTGATGGCCCGGGACAGCCAAACACTGAAGCTTTCTTT. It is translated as CASSDGPGQPNTEAFF.